What follows are 5 T cell receptor beta chains derived from one specimen sequenced in a study of high-grade serous ovarian cancer treatment subgroups. The protocol was immunoSEQ multiplex PCR, while the TCRdb copy is restricted to in-frame clones and leaves out a portion. The sample carries several thousand clones, roughly 69% recorded once. Tumor tissue was taken before any definitive surgery or chemotherapy was given. Sequencing was performed on tumor tissue. The receptors were gathered from a human donor with high-grade serous ovarian cancer.

The V call is TRBV9, the J call TRBJ2-6; the D call may be TRBD1 or TRBD2 (5 bases each). This CDR3 has 18 amino acids. The V gene lost 0 bases and the J gene lost 1 base, with 14 bases spanning the gap. Per the germline V gene, CDR1 is SGDLS and CDR2 is YYNGEE. The CDR3 DNA reads as TGTGCCAGCAGCGTAGCTACCCGAGGGGCATCTGGGGCCAACGTCCTGACTTTC. Its protein product is CASSVATRGASGANVLTF.

The CDR3 loop reads CASSDGGRTEAFF. DNA of the CDR3: TGTGCCAGCAGTGACGGGGGGCGCACTGAAGCTTTCTTT. The chain uses TRBV6-1 and TRBJ1-1, with a tentative D call TRBD1 (6 bases). Germline CDR1 reads MNHNS; CDR2 reads SASEGT. CDR3 length equals 13 residues. The germline V and J ends were trimmed by 3 bases and 4 bases, with 9 bases remaining between them.

This chain's CDR3 is CASSPPQLRAAFF. Here the CDR3 DNA reads TGTGCCAGCAGCCCGCCCCAATTACGGGCCGCTTTCTTT. V is TRBV7-6 and J is TRBJ1-1; D gene unclear. V lost 5 bases and J lost 11, with 18 bases in between. From germline, CDR1 is SGHVS and CDR2 FNYEAQ. The CDR3 extends over 13 amino acids.

J is TRBJ2-1 and V is TRBV4-1; the match to TRBD2 covers 10 bases. V lost 6 bases to trimming and J lost 6 bases; unmatched junction nucleotides: 5. Germline values: CDR1 MGHRA, CDR2 YSYEKL. The CDR3 extends over 14 amino acids. As DNA, the CDR3 is TGCGCCAGCAGTCCTCAGCGGGGGGGCAATGAGCAGTTCTTC. Translating it yields CASSPQRGGNEQFF.

The genes are TRBV9 and TRBJ2-6; a possible D gene is TRBD1 (6 bases). Trimming cost V 4 bases and J 0 bases, with 14 bases left between them. The CDR3 is 17 amino acids. Germline V gene sequence: CDR1 SGDLS, CDR2 YYNGEE. The CDR3 loop reads CASSQLPGDSGANVLTF. In DNA form, the CDR3 reads TGTGCCAGCAGCCAGCTCCCAGGGGACTCTGGGGCCAACGTCCTGACTTTC. The variable domain in full, completed from reference TRBV9 and TRBJ2-6, reads DSGVTQTPKHLITATGQRVTLRCSPRSGDLSVYWYQQSLDQGLQFLIQYYNGEERAKGNILERFSAQQFPDLHSELNLSSLELGDSALYFCASSQLPGDSGANVLTFGAGSRLTVL.